This T cell receptor beta chain was sequenced for a study of radiotherapy plus CTLA-4 blockade in lung cancer. Study details: Objective responses occurred in 18% of patients; over 30% had disease control.

Per germline, CDR1 SGHRS and CDR2 YFSETQ. The trim removed 4 bases at V and 4 bases at J, leaving 13 bases unmatched. CDR3 length equals 18 residues. Profiling relied on immunoSEQ multiplex PCR, and the TCRdb table lists in-frame clones only, not all of them. The sample contains approximately 77,000 clones, 84% of which appear only once. The sequence derives from a human donor with non-small cell lung cancer who had stable disease on radiotherapy plus ipilimumab. The chain carries TRBV5-1 and TRBJ1-4, with TRBD1 matching 10 bases. Material: peripheral blood, obtained from a patient treated with radiotherapy plus ipilimumab. The CDR3 is CASSLAGTGDLFNEKLFF. CDR3 bases: TGCGCCAGCAGCCTGGCTGGGACAGGGGATCTATTTAATGAAAAACTGTTTTTT.